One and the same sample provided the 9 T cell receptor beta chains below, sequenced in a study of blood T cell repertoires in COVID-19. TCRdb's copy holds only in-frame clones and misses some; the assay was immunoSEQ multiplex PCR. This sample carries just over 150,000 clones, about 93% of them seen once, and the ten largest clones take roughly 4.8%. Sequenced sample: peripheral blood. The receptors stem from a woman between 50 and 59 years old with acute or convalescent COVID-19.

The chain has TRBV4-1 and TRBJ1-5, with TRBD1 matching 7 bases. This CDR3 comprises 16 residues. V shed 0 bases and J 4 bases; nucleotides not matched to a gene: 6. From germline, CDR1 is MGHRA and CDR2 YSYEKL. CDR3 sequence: CASSQEFGTVNQPQHF. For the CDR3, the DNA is TGCGCCAGCAGCCAAGAGTTTGGGACAGTTAATCAGCCCCAGCATTTT.

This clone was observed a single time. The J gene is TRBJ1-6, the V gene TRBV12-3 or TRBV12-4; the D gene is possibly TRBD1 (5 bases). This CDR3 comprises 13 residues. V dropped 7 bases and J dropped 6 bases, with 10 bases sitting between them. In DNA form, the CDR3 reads TGTGCCAGCAACCCGGGACTTAATTCACCCCTCCACTTT. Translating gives CASNPGLNSPLHF.

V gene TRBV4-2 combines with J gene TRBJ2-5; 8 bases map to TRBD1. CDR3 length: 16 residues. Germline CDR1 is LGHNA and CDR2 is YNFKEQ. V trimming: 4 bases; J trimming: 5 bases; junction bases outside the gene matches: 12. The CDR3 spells CASSPPETGAQETQYF. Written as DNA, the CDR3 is TGTGCCAGCAGCCCCCCGGAGACAGGGGCTCAGGAGACCCAGTACTTC.

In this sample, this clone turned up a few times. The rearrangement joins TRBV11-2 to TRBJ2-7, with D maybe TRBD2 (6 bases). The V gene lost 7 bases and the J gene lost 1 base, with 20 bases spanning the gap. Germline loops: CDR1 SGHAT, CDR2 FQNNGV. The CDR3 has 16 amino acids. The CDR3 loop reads CASNPHPASVSYEQYF. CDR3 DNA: TGTGCCAGCAATCCGCACCCGGCTAGCGTATCCTACGAGCAGTACTTC. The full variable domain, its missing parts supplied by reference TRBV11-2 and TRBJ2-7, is EAGVAQSPRYKIIEKRQSVAFWCNPISGHATLYWYQQILGQGPKLLIQFQNNGVVDDSQLPKDRFSAERLKGVDSTLKIQPAKLEDSAVYLCASNPHPASVSYEQYFGPGTRLTVT.

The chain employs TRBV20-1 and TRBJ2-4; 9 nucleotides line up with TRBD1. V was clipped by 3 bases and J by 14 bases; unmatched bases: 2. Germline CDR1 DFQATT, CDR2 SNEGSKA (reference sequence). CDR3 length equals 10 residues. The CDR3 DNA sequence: TGCAGTGCTAGGAGGGACAGGGAGTACTTC. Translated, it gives CSARRDREYF.

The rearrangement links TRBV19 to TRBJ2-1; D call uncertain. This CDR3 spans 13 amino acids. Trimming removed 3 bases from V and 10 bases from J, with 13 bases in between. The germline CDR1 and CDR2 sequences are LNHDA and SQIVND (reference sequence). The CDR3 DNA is TGTGCCAGTAGTATTTCGGGTCAAATAGAGCAGTTCTTC. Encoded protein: CASSISGQIEQFF.

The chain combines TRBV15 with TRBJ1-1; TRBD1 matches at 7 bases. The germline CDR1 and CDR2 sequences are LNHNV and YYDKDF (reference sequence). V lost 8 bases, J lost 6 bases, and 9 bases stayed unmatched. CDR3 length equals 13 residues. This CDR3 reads CATQEGAGAEAFF. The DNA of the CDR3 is TGTGCCACCCAGGAGGGGGCTGGAGCTGAAGCTTTCTTT.

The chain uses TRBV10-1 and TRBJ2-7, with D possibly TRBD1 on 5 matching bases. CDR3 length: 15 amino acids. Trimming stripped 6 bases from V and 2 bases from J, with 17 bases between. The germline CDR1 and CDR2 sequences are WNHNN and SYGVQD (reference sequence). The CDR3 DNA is TGCGCCAGCAGCAGAGACAGAGACGGAACCTACGAGCAGTACTTC. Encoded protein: CASSRDRDGTYEQYF.

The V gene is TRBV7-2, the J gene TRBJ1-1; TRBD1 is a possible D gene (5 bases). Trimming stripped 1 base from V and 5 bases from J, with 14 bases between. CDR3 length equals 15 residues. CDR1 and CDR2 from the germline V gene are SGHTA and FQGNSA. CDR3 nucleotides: TGTGCCAGCAGCTTAGAAGTAGGGGTCGGAACTGAAGCTTTCTTT. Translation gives CASSLEVGVGTEAFF.